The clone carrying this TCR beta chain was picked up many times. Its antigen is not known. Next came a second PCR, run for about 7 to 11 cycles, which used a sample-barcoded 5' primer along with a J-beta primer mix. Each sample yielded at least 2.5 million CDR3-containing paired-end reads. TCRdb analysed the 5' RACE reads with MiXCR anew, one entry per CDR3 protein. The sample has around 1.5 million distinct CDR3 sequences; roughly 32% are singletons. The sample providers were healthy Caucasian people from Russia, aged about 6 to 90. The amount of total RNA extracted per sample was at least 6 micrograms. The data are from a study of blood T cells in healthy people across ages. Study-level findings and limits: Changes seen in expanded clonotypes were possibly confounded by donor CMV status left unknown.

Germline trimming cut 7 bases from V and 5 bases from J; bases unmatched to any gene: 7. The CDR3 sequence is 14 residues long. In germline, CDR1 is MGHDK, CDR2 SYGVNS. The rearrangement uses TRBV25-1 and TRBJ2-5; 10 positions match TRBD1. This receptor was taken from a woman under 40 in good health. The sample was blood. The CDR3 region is CASTDRGRGETQYF. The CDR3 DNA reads TGTGCCAGCACTGACAGGGGGCGAGGGGAGACCCAGTACTTC.